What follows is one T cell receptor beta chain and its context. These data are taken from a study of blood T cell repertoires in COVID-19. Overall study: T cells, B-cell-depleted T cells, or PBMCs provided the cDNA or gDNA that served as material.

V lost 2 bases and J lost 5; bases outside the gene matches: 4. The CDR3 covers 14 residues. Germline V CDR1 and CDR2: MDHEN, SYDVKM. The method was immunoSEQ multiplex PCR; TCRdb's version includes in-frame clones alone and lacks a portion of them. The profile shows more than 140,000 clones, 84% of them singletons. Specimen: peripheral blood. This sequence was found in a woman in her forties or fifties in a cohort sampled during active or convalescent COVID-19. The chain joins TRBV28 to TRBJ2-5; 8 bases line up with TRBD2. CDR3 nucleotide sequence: TGTGCCAGCAGTTTAGCGGGGGGCAGCGAGACCCAGTACTTC. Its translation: CASSLAGGSETQYF.